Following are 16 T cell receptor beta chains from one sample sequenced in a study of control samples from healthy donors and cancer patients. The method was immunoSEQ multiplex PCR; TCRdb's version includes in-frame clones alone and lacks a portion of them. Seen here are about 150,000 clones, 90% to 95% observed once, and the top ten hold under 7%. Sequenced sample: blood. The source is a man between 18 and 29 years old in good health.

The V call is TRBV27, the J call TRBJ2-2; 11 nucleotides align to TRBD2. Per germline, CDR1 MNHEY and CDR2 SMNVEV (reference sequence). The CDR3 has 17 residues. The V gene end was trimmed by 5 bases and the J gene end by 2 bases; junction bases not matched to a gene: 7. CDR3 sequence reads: CASSNSGRDINTGELFF. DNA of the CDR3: TGTGCCAGCAGTAATAGCGGGAGGGATATAAACACCGGGGAGCTGTTTTTT.

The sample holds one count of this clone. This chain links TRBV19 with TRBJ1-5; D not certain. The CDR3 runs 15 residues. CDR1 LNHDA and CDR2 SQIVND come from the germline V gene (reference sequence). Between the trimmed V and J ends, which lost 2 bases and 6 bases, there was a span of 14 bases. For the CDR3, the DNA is TGTGCCAGTAGTATAAGCGCCTCCCTTGGTCAGCCCCAGCATTTT. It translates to CASSISASLGQPQHF.

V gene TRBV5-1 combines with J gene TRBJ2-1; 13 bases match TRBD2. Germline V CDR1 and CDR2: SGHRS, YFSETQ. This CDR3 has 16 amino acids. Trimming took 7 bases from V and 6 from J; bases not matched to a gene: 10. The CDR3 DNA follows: TGCGCCAGCGGGGGCCGCGGGACTAGCGGGGCCAATGAGCAGTTCTTC. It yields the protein CASGGRGTSGANEQFF. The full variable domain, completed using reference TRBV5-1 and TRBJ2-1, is KAGVTQTPRYLIKTRGQQVTLSCSPISGHRSVSWYQQTPGQGLQFLFEYFSETQRNKGNFPGRFSGRQFSNSRSEMNVSTLELGDSALYLCASGGRGTSGANEQFFGPGTRLTVL.

The CDR3 coding sequence is TGTGCCAGCAGTTTTACAGGGAACACTGAAGCTTTCTTT. This translates into CASSFTGNTEAFF. The chain carries TRBV27 and TRBJ1-1, with a tentative D call TRBD1 (5 bases). Germline V gene data show CDR1 as MNHEY and CDR2 as SMNVEV (reference sequence). V dropped 3 bases and J dropped 1 base, with 6 bases sitting between them. This CDR3 comprises 13 residues.

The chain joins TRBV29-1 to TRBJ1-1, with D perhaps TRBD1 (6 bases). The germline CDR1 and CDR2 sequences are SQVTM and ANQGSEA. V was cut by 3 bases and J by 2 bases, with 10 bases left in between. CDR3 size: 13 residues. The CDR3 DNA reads TGCAGCGTTGATTCGGGGGCAAACACTGAAGCTTTCTTT. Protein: CSVDSGANTEAFF. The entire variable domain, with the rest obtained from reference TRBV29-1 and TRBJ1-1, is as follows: SAVISQKPSRDICQRGTSLTIQCQVDSQVTMMFWYRQQPGQSLTLIATANQGSEATYESGFVIDKFPISRPNLTFSTLTVSNMSPEDSSIYLCSVDSGANTEAFFGQGTRLTVV.

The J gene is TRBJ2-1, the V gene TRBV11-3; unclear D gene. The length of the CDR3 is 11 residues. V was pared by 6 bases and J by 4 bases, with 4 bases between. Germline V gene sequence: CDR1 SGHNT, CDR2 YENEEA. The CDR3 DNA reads TGTGCCAGCAGGGCGTACAATGAGCAGTTCTTC. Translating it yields CASRAYNEQFF.

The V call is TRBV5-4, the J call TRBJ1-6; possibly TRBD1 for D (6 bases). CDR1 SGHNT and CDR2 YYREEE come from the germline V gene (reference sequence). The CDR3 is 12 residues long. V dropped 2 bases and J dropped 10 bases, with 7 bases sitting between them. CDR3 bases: TGTGCCAGCAGCTTAGGGGGATCACCCCTCCACTTT. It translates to CASSLGGSPLHF.

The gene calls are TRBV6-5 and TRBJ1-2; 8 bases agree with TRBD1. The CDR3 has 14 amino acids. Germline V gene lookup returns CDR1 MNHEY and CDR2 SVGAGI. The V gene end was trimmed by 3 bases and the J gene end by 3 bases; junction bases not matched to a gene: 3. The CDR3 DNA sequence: TGTGCCAGCAGTTATTACAGGGGGGACTATGGCTACACCTTC. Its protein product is CASSYYRGDYGYTF.

CDR3 loop: CASSSPPDRVSYEQYF. The CDR3 bases are TGTGCCAGCAGTTCCCCTCCGGACAGGGTCTCCTACGAGCAGTACTTC. The rearrangement uses TRBV6-2 or TRBV6-3 and TRBJ2-7; 8 bases map to TRBD1. CDR3 length: 16 residues. Trimming removed 4 bases from V and 0 bases from J; junction bases left unmatched: 8. Germline CDR1 is MNHEY and CDR2 is SVGEGT.

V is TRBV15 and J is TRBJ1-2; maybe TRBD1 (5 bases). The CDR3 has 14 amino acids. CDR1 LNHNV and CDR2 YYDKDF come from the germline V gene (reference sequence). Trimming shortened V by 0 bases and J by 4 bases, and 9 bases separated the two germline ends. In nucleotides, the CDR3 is TGTGCCACCAGCAGAGAAAGGGGCAGCTATGGCTACACCTTC. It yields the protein CATSRERGSYGYTF.

In DNA, the CDR3 is TGTGCCAGCAGTGAGAGCTTGGGTTCGGGAGATACGCAGTATTTT. Amino acids: CASSESLGSGDTQYF. The J gene is TRBJ2-3, the V gene TRBV2; D gene ambiguous. Trimming stripped 3 bases from V and 5 bases from J, with 15 bases between. This CDR3 contains 15 residues. Germline lookup yields CDR1 SNHLY and CDR2 FYNNEI.

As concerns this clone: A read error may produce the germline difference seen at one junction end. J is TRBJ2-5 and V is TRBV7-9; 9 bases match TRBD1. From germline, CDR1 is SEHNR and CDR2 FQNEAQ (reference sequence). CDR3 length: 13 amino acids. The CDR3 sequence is CAGSTGGGETQYF. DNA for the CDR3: TGTGCCGGCAGCACAGGGGGCGGTGAGACCCAGTACTTC.

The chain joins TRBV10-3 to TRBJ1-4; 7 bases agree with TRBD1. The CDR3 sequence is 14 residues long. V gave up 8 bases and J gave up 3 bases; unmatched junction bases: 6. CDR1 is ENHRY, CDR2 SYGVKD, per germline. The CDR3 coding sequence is TGTGCCATCGGGAGACAGGGATCTAATGAAAAACTGTTTTTT. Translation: CAIGRQGSNEKLFF.

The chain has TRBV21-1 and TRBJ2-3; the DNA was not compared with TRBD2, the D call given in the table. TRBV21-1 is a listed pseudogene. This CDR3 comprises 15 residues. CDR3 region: CASSKGEVPPDTQYF. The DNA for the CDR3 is TGTGCCAGCAGCAAAGGAGAAGTTCCCCCAGATACGCAGTATTTT.

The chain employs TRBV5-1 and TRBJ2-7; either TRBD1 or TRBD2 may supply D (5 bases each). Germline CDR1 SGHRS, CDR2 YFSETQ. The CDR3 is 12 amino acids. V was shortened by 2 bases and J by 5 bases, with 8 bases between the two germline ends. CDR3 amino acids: CASSFRGDEQYF. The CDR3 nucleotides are TGCGCCAGCAGCTTCAGAGGGGACGAGCAGTACTTC.

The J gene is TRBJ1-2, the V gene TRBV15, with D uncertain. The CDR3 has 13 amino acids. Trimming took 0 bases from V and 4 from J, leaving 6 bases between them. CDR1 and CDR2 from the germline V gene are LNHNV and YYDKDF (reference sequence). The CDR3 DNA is TGTGCCACCAGCAGAGATCGGGTCTATGGCTACACCTTC. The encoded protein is CATSRDRVYGYTF.